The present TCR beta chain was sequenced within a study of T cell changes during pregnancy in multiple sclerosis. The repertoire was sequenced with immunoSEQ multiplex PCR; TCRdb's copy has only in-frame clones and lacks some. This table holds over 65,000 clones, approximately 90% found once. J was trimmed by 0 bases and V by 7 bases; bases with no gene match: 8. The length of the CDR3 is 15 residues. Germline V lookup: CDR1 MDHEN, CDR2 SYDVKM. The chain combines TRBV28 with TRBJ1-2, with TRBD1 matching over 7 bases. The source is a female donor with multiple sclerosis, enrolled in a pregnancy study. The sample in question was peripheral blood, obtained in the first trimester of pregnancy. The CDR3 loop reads CASTHRGTANYGYTF. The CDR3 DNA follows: TGTGCCAGCACCCACCGAGGGACAGCTAACTATGGCTACACCTTC.